This TCR beta chain was documented in a study of blood T cell repertoires in COVID-19. Before being deemed recovered, Cohort 3 donors had two negative PCRs, clearance, or symptom resolution. Some clones are missing from TCRdb's copy, which holds only in-frame ones; the method was immunoSEQ multiplex PCR. The repertoire holds about 280,000 clones, with less than 85% as singletons. This CDR3 region has 16 residues. Germline lookup yields CDR1 SQVTM and CDR2 ANQGSEA. V was pared by 1 base and J by 12 bases, with 14 bases of the junction left unmatched. The TCR sequence derives from a woman aged 45-59 years who had recovered from COVID-19. The rearrangement links TRBV29-1 to TRBJ2-1, with TRBD2 matching over 11 bases. The sequenced material came from PBMCs or T cells enriched from blood (not recorded which). The CDR3 here is CSVEGNMPTSGIRQFF. As DNA, the CDR3 is TGCAGCGTTGAAGGTAATATGCCGACTAGCGGGATACGGCAGTTCTTC.